Each of the 15 T cell receptor beta chains below was sequenced from the same sample in a study of CD8 T cells in Susac syndrome. Random hexamers primed reverse transcription of about 0.45 to 1 ug RNA. TCRdb used MiXCR to reprocess the immunoSEQ multiplex PCR reads, holding one entry per CDR3 protein. The table lists hundreds of thousands of distinct CDR3 sequences, about 96% of them singletons. The sample consisted of CD4+ T cells from PBMCs. These receptors all stem from a human donor with multiple sclerosis.

This sequence joins TRBV9 and TRBJ2-7; weak D call: TRBD2 (6 bases). The CDR3 is 16 amino acids. Germline-derived CDR1 and CDR2 are SGDLS and YYNGEE. V dropped 0 bases and J dropped 0 bases, with 13 bases sitting between them. The CDR3 DNA is TGTGCCAGCAGCGTAGACGGAGGGACCACCTCCTACGAGCAGTACTTC. Amino acid sequence: CASSVDGGTTSYEQYF.

This rearrangement joins TRBV7-8 to TRBJ1-2; the match to TRBD1 covers 7 bases. In germline, CDR1 is SGHVS, CDR2 FQNEAQ. With V trimmed by 1 base and J by 3 bases, 5 bases remained unmatched. This CDR3 contains 15 residues. CDR3 nucleotides: TGTGCCAGCAGCTTAGGCGGGACAGATCACTATGGCTACACCTTC. Translation gives CASSLGGTDHYGYTF. Full variable domain (outside the CDR3, taken from reference TRBV7-8 and TRBJ1-2): GAGVSQSPRYKVAKRGQDVALRCDPISGHVSLFWYQQALGQGPEFLTYFQNEAQLDKSGLPSDRFFAERPEGSVSTLKIQRTQQEDSAVYLCASSLGGTDHYGYTFGSGTRLTVV.

The sample holds a few counts of this clonotype. J is TRBJ2-3 and V is TRBV19; D remains ambiguous. This CDR3 has 12 amino acids. Deletions cut 1 base from V and 5 bases from J, with 4 bases between. Germline CDR1 reads LNHDA; CDR2 reads SQIVND (reference sequence). The CDR3 sequence is CASSIVGDTQYF. CDR3 in DNA: TGTGCCAGTAGTATAGTGGGAGATACGCAGTATTTT.

In its sample, this clonotype was seen once. The chain links TRBV28 to TRBJ2-5; D might be TRBD2 (5 bases). V shed 4 bases and J shed 4 bases, with 16 bases lying between them. The CDR3 is 15 amino acids. Germline loops: CDR1 MDHEN, CDR2 SYDVKM. The CDR3 coding sequence is TGTGCCAGCAGTTCTTTTGGCGGGCCCCCAGAGACCCAGTACTTC. It translates to CASSSFGGPPETQYF.

Remarks on this clonotype: At one of its ends the junction is not consistent with the germline gene, which may arise from a read error. In DNA form, the CDR3 reads TGCAGTGCGACTGCCTCCCACGAGCAGTACTTC. Amino acid sequence: CSATASHEQYF. The chain has TRBV20-1 and TRBJ2-7; D gene ambiguous. The CDR3 sequence is 11 residues long. Per the germline V gene, CDR1 is DFQATT and CDR2 is SNEGSKA (reference sequence).

The V call is TRBV28, the J call TRBJ1-5; a weak D match, TRBD1 (6 bases). In germline, CDR1 is MDHEN, CDR2 SYDVKM. V was shortened by 6 bases and J by 2 bases, with 20 bases between the two germline ends. CDR3 length: 17 amino acids. The CDR3 DNA is TGTGCCAGCAGGACCACAACAGGGTCCGGGGGCAATCAGCCCCAGCATTTT. Amino acid sequence: CASRTTTGSGGNQPQHF.

The chain has TRBV29-1 and TRBJ2-4, with D tentatively TRBD2 (6 bases). This CDR3 is 11 amino acids long. Germline V lookup: CDR1 SQVTM, CDR2 ANQGSEA. V was shortened by 8 bases and J by 7 bases, with 12 bases between the two germline ends. The CDR3 sequence is CSFVGRNIQYF. As DNA, the CDR3 is TGCAGCTTTGTAGGGAGGAACATTCAGTACTTC.

This chain joins TRBV30 and TRBJ1-1, with 7 bases aligning to TRBD1. CDR3 length: 13 residues. The trim removed 1 base at V and 6 bases at J, leaving 5 bases unmatched. From germline, CDR1 is GTSNPN and CDR2 SVGIG (reference sequence). The CDR3 loop reads CAWSEDRDSEAFF. In DNA form, the CDR3 reads TGTGCCTGGAGTGAAGACAGGGATTCTGAAGCTTTCTTT.

The rearrangement joins TRBV4-1 to TRBJ2-5, with 8 bases lining up with TRBD2. The CDR3 extends over 15 amino acids. Germline V lookup: CDR1 MGHRA, CDR2 YSYEKL. Trimming took 2 bases from V and 4 from J; bases not matched to a gene: 6. The CDR3 reads CASSQLALAGETQYF. The CDR3, as DNA: TGCGCCAGCAGCCAACTCGCGCTAGCGGGAGAGACCCAGTACTTC.

The V gene is TRBV6-2 or TRBV6-3, the J gene TRBJ2-1, with 7 positions matching TRBD2. This CDR3 comprises 15 residues. Germline values: CDR1 MNHEY, CDR2 SVGEGT. Trimming cost V 2 bases and J 1 base; bases outside gene matches: 2. This CDR3 reads CASSYDGRSYNEQFF. For the CDR3, the DNA is TGTGCCAGCAGTTACGACGGGAGGTCCTACAATGAGCAGTTCTTC.

V is TRBV5-1 and J is TRBJ2-3, with TRBD2 matching 11 bases. Germline V gene data show CDR1 as SGHRS and CDR2 as YFSETQ. The junction had 9 bases not matched to a gene; V was cut back by 4 bases and J by 2 bases. The CDR3 covers 17 residues. DNA for the CDR3: TGCGCCAGCAGCCGCTATCTACTAGCGGGGGACACAGATACGCAGTATTTT. Translation: CASSRYLLAGDTDTQYF.

This sequence joins TRBV9 and TRBJ2-5; TRBD2 matches 10 bases. There are 15 residues in the CDR3. The junction had 4 bases not matched to a gene; V was cut back by 0 bases and J by 5 bases. Germline CDR1 SGDLS, CDR2 YYNGEE. This CDR3 reads CASSVDGTSAETQYF. CDR3 DNA sequence: TGTGCCAGCAGCGTAGACGGGACTAGCGCTGAGACCCAGTACTTC.

The gene calls are TRBV6-5 and TRBJ1-2; D call uncertain. Germline V gene lookup returns CDR1 MNHEY and CDR2 SVGAGI. The CDR3 spans 15 residues. Between the trimmed V and J ends, which lost 6 bases and 4 bases, there was a span of 18 bases. CDR3 bases: TGTGCCAGCAGCCGAACTCATGGGTTTTCCTATGGCTACACCTTC. Protein product: CASSRTHGFSYGYTF.

The chain uses TRBV29-1 and TRBJ1-1, with D hard to call. Germline CDR1 SQVTM, CDR2 ANQGSEA. The ends were cut back, 0 bases at V and 1 base at J, with 9 bases in the middle. This CDR3 has 14 amino acids. The CDR3 sequence is CSVEESSRNTEAFF. CDR3 DNA sequence: TGCAGCGTTGAAGAGTCCAGTCGGAACACTGAAGCTTTCTTT.

This clonotype was counted a single time. The V call is TRBV20-1, the J call TRBJ2-1; D might be TRBD1 or TRBD2, each matching 5 bases. The V gene lost 2 bases and the J gene lost 5 bases, with 16 bases spanning the gap. Germline V CDR1 and CDR2: DFQATT, SNEGSKA (reference sequence). The CDR3 extends over 15 amino acids. CDR3 sequence reads: CSARRVGARHNEQFF. CDR3 coding DNA: TGCAGTGCTAGAAGAGTCGGGGCGAGGCACAATGAGCAGTTCTTC.